A single sample is the source of the 2 T cell receptor beta chains below, sequenced in a study of STAT5B mutations in CD4+ large granular lymphocyte leukemia. Some clones are missing from TCRdb's copy, which holds only in-frame ones; the method was immunoSEQ multiplex PCR. This table has several hundred clones, approximately 71% appearing once. The source material was PBMCs. Receptors were obtained from a man in his 60s with CD4+ T-cell large granular lymphocyte leukemia.

The chain links TRBV29-1 to TRBJ2-3, with D tentatively TRBD1 or TRBD2 (5 bases each). Germline CDR1 SQVTM, CDR2 ANQGSEA. V was shortened by 7 bases and J by 0 bases, with 17 bases between the two germline ends. This CDR3 has 15 amino acids. The CDR3 spells CSGGEGRISTDTQYF. CDR3 DNA sequence: TGCAGCGGCGGAGAGGGACGGATTAGCACAGATACGCAGTATTTT.

The genes are TRBV25-1 and TRBJ2-7; 7 bases are a match to TRBD1. From germline, CDR1 is MGHDK and CDR2 SYGVNS. This CDR3 is 13 amino acids long. After removal of 6 bases from V and 3 bases from J, the junction contained 5 bases not matched to a gene. CDR3 protein: CASSKTGIYEQYF. DNA of the CDR3: TGTGCCAGCAGCAAGACAGGGATCTACGAGCAGTACTTC.